The 19 T cell receptor beta chains reported below all come from one sample, sequenced in a study of blood T cells in healthy people across ages. Together with a sample-barcoded 5' primer, a J-beta primer mix was included in a second PCR lasting about 7 to 12 cycles. TCRdb ran MiXCR on the 5' RACE reads and lists one entry per CDR3 protein. The table has about 670,000 distinct CDR3 sequences, approximately 40% seen once. The sequenced sample was blood. Every receptor here comes from a man older than 75 in good health.

There are a few counts of this clonotype. V is TRBV27 and J is TRBJ1-5; 9 positions agree with TRBD1. This CDR3 spans 14 amino acids. CDR1 is MNHEY and CDR2 is SMNVEV in the germline V gene (reference sequence). Trimming removed 6 bases from V and 4 bases from J; junction bases left unmatched: 4. The chain's CDR3 is CASSWTGANQPQHF. DNA of the CDR3: TGTGCCAGCAGCTGGACAGGGGCGAATCAGCCCCAGCATTTT.

This clonotype was seen once. The J gene is TRBJ2-7, the V gene TRBV27; no firm D call. The J call may be incorrect, as the DNA end agrees better with TRBJ2-5. CDR1 and CDR2 from the germline V gene are MNHEY and SMNVEV (reference sequence). This CDR3 contains 14 residues. CDR3 in DNA: TGTGCCAGCAGTTTACTAGAGGATGGGGAGACCCAGTACTTC. Its protein product is CASSLLEDGETQYF.

With respect to this clonotype: The junction differs from germline at one of its ends, possibly a read error. The chain couples TRBV7-2 to TRBJ2-1, with 12 bases lining up with TRBD2. CDR1 and CDR2 from the germline V gene are SGHTA and FQGNSA. The CDR3 length is 15 residues. The CDR3 DNA follows: TGTGTCAGCAGCTTATCTAGCGGGGGGGCCATTGAGCAGTTCTTC. This encodes CVSSLSSGGAIEQFF.

This clonotype was found a few times. The chain carries TRBV6-2 or TRBV6-3 and TRBJ2-4; tentatively, D is TRBD2 (6 bases). Trimming removed 0 bases at V and 14 bases at J, with 11 bases between. The CDR3 has 12 amino acids. CDR1 is MNHEY, CDR2 SVGEGT, per germline. Here the CDR3 reads CASSYSGGAEYF. The CDR3 DNA follows: TGTGCCAGCAGTTACTCGGGAGGTGCTGAGTACTTC.

The rearrangement uses TRBV28 and TRBJ2-7; D is tentatively TRBD1 or TRBD2 (7 bases each). Between the trimmed V and J ends, which lost 6 bases and 2 bases, there was a span of 20 bases. The CDR3 has 16 residues. Germline V CDR1 and CDR2: MDHEN, SYDVKM. CDR3 loop: CASRLPRGTVPYEQYF. The DNA for the CDR3 is TGTGCCAGCAGGCTTCCGCGGGGGACAGTCCCCTACGAGCAGTACTTC.

V is TRBV20-1 and J is TRBJ2-5, with 9 bases lining up with TRBD2. Trimming cost V 3 bases and J 2 bases; bases outside gene matches: 4. Looked up from germline, CDR1 is DFQATT and CDR2 is SNEGSKA (reference sequence). The CDR3 consists of 14 residues. The CDR3: CSARKREAQETQYF. The CDR3 DNA sequence: TGCAGTGCTAGGAAGCGGGAGGCACAAGAGACCCAGTACTTC.

To note about this clonotype: The junction departs from the called germline gene at one end, perhaps through a read error. The V and J genes are TRBV18 and TRBJ2-2; 10 bases match TRBD2. The CDR3 runs 15 residues. Germline CDR1 and CDR2: KGHSH and LQKENI. In DNA form, the CDR3 reads TGTGTCAGCTCAGCTAGCGGGGGAGACACCGGGGAGCTGTTTTTT. Translated, it gives CVSSASGGDTGELFF.

This clonotype was observed a single time. Germline is not matched at one junction end, which may reflect a read error. J is TRBJ2-7 and V is TRBV15, with TRBD2 identical over 14 bases. Germline values: CDR1 LNHNV, CDR2 YYDKDF (reference sequence). The CDR3 extends over 15 amino acids. The CDR3 protein is CAASMGLAGVETRYF. The CDR3 region has the DNA TGTGCCGCCAGCATGGGACTAGCGGGAGTGGAGACCCGGTACTTC. The full variable domain, rest sourced from reference TRBV15 and TRBJ2-7, is DAMVIQNPRYQVTQFGKPVTLSCSQTLNHNVMYWYQQKSSQAPKLLFHYYDKDFNNEADTPDNFQSRRPNTSFCFLDIRSPGLGDTAMYLCAASMGLAGVETRYFGPGTRLTVT.

This clonotype was counted at least ten times. The rearrangement joins TRBV7-9 to TRBJ1-2, with D uncertain. The V and J ends lost 1 base and 4 bases respectively, with 7 bases between them. The CDR3 consists of 13 residues. The germline CDR1 and CDR2 sequences are SEHNR and FQNEAQ (reference sequence). This CDR3 reads CASSLGGPYGYTF. In DNA form, the CDR3 reads TGTGCCAGCAGCTTAGGCGGGCCCTATGGCTACACCTTC.

The table lists this clonotype with a few counts. The genes are TRBV7-2 and TRBJ2-7; the D gene is possibly TRBD1 (5 bases). V lost 5 bases and J 6 bases, leaving 14 bases between the germline ends. This CDR3 contains 13 residues. Germline V gene lookup returns CDR1 SGHTA and CDR2 FQGNSA. CDR3 nucleotides: TGTGCCAGCAGCAAAGACAGTCCCCGCGAGCAGTACTTC. Amino acids: CASSKDSPREQYF.

The chain is built from TRBV4-1 and TRBJ2-1, with TRBD1 matching over 8 bases. Germline-derived CDR1 and CDR2 are MGHRA and YSYEKL. V shed 3 bases and J 6 bases; nucleotides not matched to a gene: 10. This CDR3 region has 16 residues. This CDR3 reads CASSQGQEAYCNEQFF. The CDR3 DNA is TGCGCCAGCAGCCAGGGACAGGAGGCTTACTGCAATGAGCAGTTCTTC.

This clonotype came up a few times. The V call is TRBV29-1, the J call TRBJ1-1; a weak D match, TRBD1 (5 bases). The CDR3 runs to 14 residues. The V end was cut by 5 bases, the J end by 0 bases, with 13 bases between. Germline V gives CDR1 SQVTM, CDR2 ANQGSEA. CDR3 nucleotide sequence: TGCAGCGTTTGGTCGGGGGTCATGAACACTGAAGCTTTCTTT. Amino acid sequence: CSVWSGVMNTEAFF.

This clonotype was seen a handful of times. This chain joins TRBV14 and TRBJ1-2; maybe TRBD1 (5 bases). Germline V lookup: CDR1 SGHDN, CDR2 FVKESK. V was pared by 4 bases and J by 5 bases, with 14 bases between. This CDR3 is built from 14 residues. As DNA, the CDR3 is TGTGCCAGCAGCCGCGGGGGGGAGATTTATGGCTACACCTTC. This encodes CASSRGGEIYGYTF.

Only a few counts were recorded for this clonotype. The chain has TRBV5-1 and TRBJ2-3, with 7 bases fitting TRBD2. Unmatched junction bases numbered 5, after V lost 4 bases and J lost 3 bases. The CDR3 extends over 14 amino acids. CDR1 SGHRS and CDR2 YFSETQ come from the germline V gene. The CDR3 reads CASSASGTTDTQYF. CDR3 sequence (DNA): TGCGCCAGCAGCGCAAGCGGGACGACAGATACGCAGTATTTT.

The V call is TRBV4-1, the J call TRBJ2-7; 11 nucleotides agree with TRBD2. There are 18 residues in the CDR3. After removal of 1 base from V and 2 bases from J, the junction contained 10 bases not matched to a gene. Germline lookup yields CDR1 MGHRA and CDR2 YSYEKL. CDR3 bases: TGCGCCAGCAGCCAAGGCCCGGCGCCTAGCGGGGGGACCTACGAGCAGTACTTC. It codes for CASSQGPAPSGGTYEQYF.

V gene TRBV6-2 or TRBV6-3 combines with J gene TRBJ2-1; D unresolved. CDR1 is MNHEY, CDR2 SVGEGT, per germline. The CDR3 covers 16 residues. Trimming took off 5 bases at V and 0 bases at J, with 14 bases between the two ends. This chain's CDR3 is CASSTGRALSYNEQFF. In nucleotides, the CDR3 is TGTGCCAGCAGTACCGGCCGGGCGCTCTCCTACAATGAGCAGTTCTTC.

This chain connects TRBV6-1 to TRBJ1-5, with 11 positions matching TRBD1. Germline V lookup: CDR1 MNHNS, CDR2 SASEGT. The CDR3 consists of 18 residues. Trimming took 5 bases from V and 1 from J; bases not matched to a gene: 10. CDR3 in DNA: TGTGCCAGCAGTATCGGGACAGGGGGGTTTGAGAGCAATCAGCCCCAGCATTTT. Translating gives CASSIGTGGFESNQPQHF.

The chain is built from TRBV11-2 and TRBJ2-1, with 8 bases lining up with TRBD2. Unmatched junction bases numbered 6, after V lost 1 base and J lost 4 bases. Germline V gene sequence: CDR1 SGHAT, CDR2 FQNNGV. There are 16 residues in the CDR3. The CDR3 bases are TGTGCCAGCAGCTTAGTCGGGGGGGCACGGTACAATGAGCAGTTCTTC. Encoded protein: CASSLVGGARYNEQFF.

There are many counts of this clonotype. The chain recombines TRBV4-1 with TRBJ2-7, with D perhaps TRBD1 (7 bases). Germline CDR1 and CDR2: MGHRA and YSYEKL. The ends were cut back, 2 bases at V and 2 bases at J, with 16 bases in the middle. There are 16 residues in the CDR3. The CDR3 sequence: CASSQNSAGGTYEQYF. The CDR3 DNA sequence: TGCGCCAGCAGCCAAAATTCGGCAGGGGGGACCTACGAGCAGTACTTC.